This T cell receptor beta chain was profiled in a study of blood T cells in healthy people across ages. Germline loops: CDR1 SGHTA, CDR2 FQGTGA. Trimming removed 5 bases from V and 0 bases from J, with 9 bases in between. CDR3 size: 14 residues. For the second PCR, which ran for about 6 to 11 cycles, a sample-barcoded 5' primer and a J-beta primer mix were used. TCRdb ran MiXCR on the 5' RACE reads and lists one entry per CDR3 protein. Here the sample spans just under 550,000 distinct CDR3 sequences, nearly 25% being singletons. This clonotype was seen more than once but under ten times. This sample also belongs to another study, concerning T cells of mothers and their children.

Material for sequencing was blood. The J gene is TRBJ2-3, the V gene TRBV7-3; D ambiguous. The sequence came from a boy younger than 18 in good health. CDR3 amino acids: CASSPLGSTDTQYF. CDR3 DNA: TGTGCCAGCAGCCCCCTGGGGAGCACAGATACGCAGTATTTT.